The entry below gives a single T cell receptor (beta chain) sequence along with its context. The data were obtained in a study of control samples from healthy donors and cancer patients. The protocol was immunoSEQ multiplex PCR, while the TCRdb copy is restricted to in-frame clones and leaves out a portion. The sample holds 65,000 to 100,000 clones, over 75% seen once. The germline CDR1 and CDR2 sequences are MNHEY and SVGAGI. V was clipped by 7 bases and J by 3 bases, with 16 bases between them. CDR3 length: 15 residues. Input material: blood. The sequence derives from a middle-aged man in good health. The chain has TRBV6-5 and TRBJ2-1; D is perhaps TRBD1 or TRBD2 (5 bases each). CDR3: CASTSWGRGYNEQFF. The CDR3 DNA sequence: TGTGCCAGCACCTCTTGGGGGAGAGGCTACAATGAGCAGTTCTTC.